The text below deals with one T cell receptor (beta chain). The sample comes from a study of blood T cell repertoires in COVID-19. Looking at the study overall: PBMCs, B-cell-depleted T cells, or T cells were the source of the cDNA or gDNA that made up the material.

V lost 7 bases and J lost 5, with 12 bases in between. CDR3 length equals 13 residues. Germline loops: CDR1 LNHDA, CDR2 SQIVND (reference sequence). In the study's own analysis: Reference gene primer amplification in the assay estimated nucleated cell counts. Assay: immunoSEQ multiplex PCR; the TCRdb copy retains only in-frame clones and omits some. The V and J calls and the clone size are those of that table, but D and trimming were determined from the DNA. Seen here are fewer than 400,000 clones, about four fifths observed once, and the top ten hold around 3%. The chain carries TRBV19 and TRBJ1-5; D is uncertain. The receptor was isolated from a man under 40 with active or convalescent COVID-19. Sequenced input: peripheral blood. The CDR3 region has the DNA TGTGCCAGTAAGCAAACGAGGGATCAGCCCCAGCATTTT. Its protein product is CASKQTRDQPQHF.